Included here is one T cell receptor beta chain sequence, with context. Which antigen it targets is not known. The record has no base qualities; no much larger clone is one base away. Using the deep immunoSEQ assay, TCR CDR3 regions were amplified from genomic DNA by multiplex PCR. Genomic DNA extracted from each cell subset was distributed evenly over all wells of several immunoSEQ 96-well plates, and each plate served as one replicate. Each replicate PCR for sorted subsets received around 0.2 ug genomic DNA, equal to about 30,000 T cell genomes. Purified libraries were measured with a Qubit 3.0 fluorometer, size-checked on a Bioanalyzer 2100, and measured again with the KAPA Library Quantification kit. Each immunoSEQ 96-well plate was sequenced on its own single-read 150-cycle Illumina NextSeq 550 flow cell. In the source study's methods: Because the immunoSEQ output included only junctional sequences and no quality scores, the filtering could not be the same as the filtering used for full-length reads. Sequences were annotated with PyIR, a Python wrapper for IgBLAST v1.9, using IMGT germline references to assign V/J genes and CDR3. Reads with weak V/J assignments (E-value above 1e-6), missing CDR3, stop codons, out-of-frame junctions, or ambiguous translated residues were removed. A V3J clonotype was defined by an identical inferred V gene, J gene, and CDR3 amino acid sequence. To compute the percentage overlap between repertoires, the number of shared unique clonotypes was divided by the size of the smaller repertoire. RTK rarefaction, the Chao1 estimator, and Recon v2.1 estimates of unobserved clonotypes were used to assess repertoire richness. OLGA was used to compute generation probabilities for all TCRbeta clonotypes that the gDNA method yielded from a handful of donors. TCRdb stores this immuneACCESS table with in-frame sequences only. Part of the clones is absent; in the studies checked, under half of the shortfall reflects unresolved V genes, and no reason is known for the rest. V and J calls and clone size are given by that table; D and trimming were obtained from the DNA. A total of 2.3 million or so clones appear in this sample, over 90% of them only once. The biggest ten clones account for under 0.45% of the sample.

The record originates from a study of shared clonotypes between healthy human individuals (dated by TCRdb to the early 2020s). Regarding the research as a whole: The cohort comprised a couple of women and a few men aged 18 to 49 years. Blood TCR repertoires of about five healthy adults were deeply sequenced to estimate repertoire size and the extent of clonotype sharing between individuals. Per donor, three plates each were used for CD4 naive and CD4 memory, two for CD8 naive, and one for CD8 memory. Per donor, leukapheresis produced somewhere between about 0.8 and 9 billion PBMCs. Different laboratories and diverse techniques were used to prepare libraries and sequence TCR repertoires, to increase sequencing depth and limit assay-specific biases.

The germline V gene sets CDR1 to SGDLS and CDR2 to YYNGEE. Including cysteine and phenylalanine, the CDR3 has 16 amino acids. Here the CDR3 DNA is all that survives: 48 bases in frame from base 1. The V and J ends are trimmed by 0 bases and 3 bases, leaving 13 bases between them. Donors were healthy HIV-negative adults with no recently reported acute infections or vaccinations. Every donor was a Caucasian adult living in Nashville, Tennessee, USA. CD4+ T cells were enriched through magnetic negative selection, after which naive cells were positively selected on CD45RA and the remaining negative fraction served as the memory subset. After blood collection by leukapheresis, PBMCs were isolated using Ficoll-Histopaque density gradient centrifugation and then cryopreserved in the vapor phase of liquid nitrogen. Analytical flow cytometry was used to check the purity and quantity of every magnetically sorted T cell population. Genomic DNA was isolated from each sorted fraction and quantified by UV absorbance on a Nanodrop 2000c.

The full study reports these points: Compared with non-shared clonotypes, clonotypes shared by all four sorted-subset donors had higher generation probabilities. Based on pairwise subsampling, the degree of clonotype sharing among donors was expected to be affected by sequencing depth. Because the study included only a small number of donors, the genetic and exposure-history diversity represented was limited. When a handful of donors were compared, the shared fraction of clonotypes was about 5% for naive CD4, 3.5% to 4% for naive CD8, 2% to 2.5% for memory CD4, and 0.4% for memory CD8. Naive subsets generally had larger estimated clonotype richness than memory subsets did. Sampling was limited to blood, and TCR repertoires in tissue likely differ from TCR repertoires in blood. Rarefaction of sorted-subset datasets indicated incomplete sequencing despite the large sequencing depth.

What was sequenced was naive CD4+ T cells from PBMCs. Taken with the paper, the label for cell subset or site translates to: CD45RA+ positively selected. The sequence was obtained from a young man in good health. Some clones in this sample may be carry-over from other donors' samples. The rearrangement combines TRBV9 with TRBJ1-3; TRBD1 is perhaps the D gene, given 5 matching bases. At the DNA level, the sequence is TGTGCCAGCAGCGTAGACTGGTCAGACAGTGGAAACACCATATATTTT. It translates as CASSVDWSDSGNTIYF. The CDR3, completed at both ends by the reference TRBV9 and TRBJ1-3 genes, gives the full variable domain DSGVTQTPKHLITATGQRVTLRCSPRSGDLSVYWYQQSLDQGLQFLIQYYNGEERAKGNILERFSAQQFPDLHSELNLSSLELGDSALYFCASSVDWSDSGNTIYFGEGSWLTVV.